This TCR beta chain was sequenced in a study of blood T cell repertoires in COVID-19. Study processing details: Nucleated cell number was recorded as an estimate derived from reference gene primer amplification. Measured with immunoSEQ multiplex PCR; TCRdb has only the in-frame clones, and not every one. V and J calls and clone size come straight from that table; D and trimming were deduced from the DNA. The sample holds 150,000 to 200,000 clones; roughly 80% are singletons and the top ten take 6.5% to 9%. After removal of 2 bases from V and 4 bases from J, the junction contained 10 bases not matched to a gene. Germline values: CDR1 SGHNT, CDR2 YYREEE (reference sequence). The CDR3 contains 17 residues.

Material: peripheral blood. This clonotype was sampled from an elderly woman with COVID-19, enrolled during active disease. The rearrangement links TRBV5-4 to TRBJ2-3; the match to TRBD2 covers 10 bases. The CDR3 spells CASSFERGGRGADTQYF. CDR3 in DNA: TGTGCCAGCAGCTTCGAGCGGGGGGGTCGGGGCGCAGATACGCAGTATTTT.